The next 3 T cell receptor beta chains were all read from a single sample in a study of blood T cell repertoires in COVID-19. Measured with immunoSEQ multiplex PCR; TCRdb has only the in-frame clones, and not every one. This table has about 50,000 clones, about 85% appearing once. Sequenced: peripheral blood. Receptors were obtained from a man aged 55 to 70 with acute or convalescent COVID-19.

The chain recombines TRBV27 with TRBJ1-1, with TRBD1 identical over 7 bases. Losses at the gene ends were 5 bases for V and 0 bases for J; bases not matched to a gene: 15. The CDR3 runs 18 residues. Germline loops: CDR1 MNHEY, CDR2 SMNVEV (reference sequence). CDR3 sequence reads: CASSLYSIGTAMNTEAFF. CDR3 DNA: TGTGCCAGCAGTCTCTACTCGATTGGGACAGCCATGAACACTGAAGCTTTCTTT.

In this sample, this clone turned up a few times. This chain connects TRBV6-1 to TRBJ1-5, with unresolved D. Germline V gene lookup returns CDR1 MNHNS and CDR2 SASEGT. V gave up 1 base and J gave up 2 bases, with 9 bases separating them. This CDR3 comprises 15 residues. As DNA, the CDR3 is TGTGCCAGCAGTGAAGAATCTCAGGGCAATCAGCCCCAGCATTTT. Translated: CASSEESQGNQPQHF.

The V gene is TRBV19, the J gene TRBJ2-3, with D hard to call. The germline V gene has CDR1 LNHDA and CDR2 SQIVND (reference sequence). The CDR3 is 14 amino acids. The V and J ends lost 5 bases and 5 bases respectively, with 14 bases between them. CDR3 loop: CASSPRPAVDTQYF. CDR3 nucleotide sequence: TGTGCCAGTAGTCCTCGACCGGCGGTAGATACGCAGTATTTT. The full variable domain, with the rest looked up from reference TRBV19 and TRBJ2-3, is DGGITQSPKYLFRKEGQNVTLSCEQNLNHDAMYWYRQDPGQGLRLIYYSQIVNDFQKGDIAEGYSVSREKKESFPLTVTSAQKNPTAFYLCASSPRPAVDTQYFGPGTRLTVL.